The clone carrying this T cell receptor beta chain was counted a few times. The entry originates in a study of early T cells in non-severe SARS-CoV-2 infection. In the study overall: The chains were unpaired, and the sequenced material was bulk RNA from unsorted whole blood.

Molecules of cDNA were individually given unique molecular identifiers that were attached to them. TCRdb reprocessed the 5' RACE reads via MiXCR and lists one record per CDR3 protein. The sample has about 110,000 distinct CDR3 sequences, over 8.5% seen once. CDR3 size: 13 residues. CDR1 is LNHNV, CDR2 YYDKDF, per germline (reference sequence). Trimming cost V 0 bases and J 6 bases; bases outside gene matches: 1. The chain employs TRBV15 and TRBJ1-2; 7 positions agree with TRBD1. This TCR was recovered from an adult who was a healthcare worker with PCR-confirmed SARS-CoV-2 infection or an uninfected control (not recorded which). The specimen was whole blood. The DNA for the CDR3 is TGTGCCACCAGCAGAGACAGGGGGGATGGCTACACCTTC. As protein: CATSRDRGDGYTF.